The T cell receptor (beta chain) under discussion was sequenced for a study of immune evolution from preneoplasia to lung adenocarcinoma. Notes on the study in general: Highest clonality occurred in KRAS-mutant, not EGFR-mutant or double wild-type, nodules. From normal lung to invasive adenocarcinoma, top clone frequencies appeared to decrease.

Trimming removed 2 bases from V and 7 bases from J, with 9 bases in between. The CDR3 is 12 residues long. Germline V gives CDR1 SGHKS, CDR2 YYEKEE (reference sequence). Patients had resection in Japan or China between the mid-2010s and the late 2010s. On this clone: What it recognizes is unknown.

Assay: immunoSEQ multiplex PCR; the TCRdb copy retains only in-frame clones and omits some. The data hold about 7,500 clones, with 79% observed a single time. The TCR comes from a person aged 35-50 years with lung adenocarcinoma. The sequencing input was FFPE invasive lung adenocarcinoma tissue. The chain uses TRBV5-5 and TRBJ1-2, with no clear D. The CDR3 protein is CASSFELSGYTF. CDR3 DNA sequence: TGTGCCAGCAGCTTTGAATTATCTGGCTACACCTTC.